Included here is one T cell receptor (beta chain) sequence, with context. The antigen remains unidentified. It may be a read error: a sequence one base away is much more abundant. From RNA, the CDR3 regions of TCR beta chains were amplified and sequenced. A first-round RT-PCR used HTBI primers, followed by a second-round multiplex PCR. MiXCR, applied by TCRdb to the multiplex PCR reads, yields one record per CDR3 protein. Among about 740,000 distinct CDR3 sequences listed, 35% to 50% were seen once. These data come from a study of Graves' ophthalmopathy and Graves' hyperthyroidism. General study findings and limits: In blood, most expanded thyroid clonotypes above 0.001 frequency were also detected.

Trimming took 3 bases from V and 1 from J, leaving 13 bases between them. Germline V gene lookup returns CDR1 SGHAT and CDR2 FQDESV (reference sequence). The CDR3 has 16 amino acids. The sample was peripheral blood. The V call is TRBV11-1, the J call TRBJ1-3, with D unclear. The origin of this receptor is an adult man with Graves' ophthalmopathy. Here the CDR3 DNA reads TGTGCCAGCAGCTTCGGCCCCACCGATTCTGGAAACACCATATATTTT. Encoded protein: CASSFGPTDSGNTIYF.